One and the same sample provided the 13 T cell receptor beta chains below, sequenced in a study of T cells in Graves' hyperthyroidism and ophthalmopathy. RNA transcripts provided the source from which TCR beta CDR3 regions were amplified. Initially, a first-round RT-PCR of the TCR CDR3 employed the HTBI primer set. TCRdb recomputed calls from the multiplex PCR reads with MiXCR, one row per CDR3 protein. Found here are some 500,000 distinct CDR3 sequences, around an eighth of them singletons; the top ten hold 17%. The sequenced sample consisted of blood. The origin of the receptors is a woman aged 18-29 years with Graves' hyperthyroidism.

This clonotype was seen ten or more times. This chain links TRBV27 with TRBJ1-6; D gene uncertain. V was trimmed by 4 bases and J by 0 bases, leaving 16 bases between them. CDR3 length equals 18 residues. The germline V gene has CDR1 MNHEY and CDR2 SMNVEV (reference sequence). Written as DNA, the CDR3 is TGTGCCAGCAGTTCGAGCAGCCTCCTGAGCTCCTATAATTCACCCCTCCACTTT. Protein sequence: CASSSSSLLSSYNSPLHF.

Turning to this clonotype: This could be a read error, since a much larger clone is one nucleotide away. The rearrangement links TRBV5-1 to TRBJ2-7; TRBD2 agrees at 7 bases. There are 15 residues in the CDR3. Trimming removed 3 bases from V and 2 bases from J; junction bases left unmatched: 8. Per the germline V gene, CDR1 is SGHRS and CDR2 is YFSETQ. Here the CDR3 reads CASSWAGDTPYEQYF. As DNA, the CDR3 is TGCGCCAGCAGCTGGGCGGGAGATACGCCCTACGAGCAGTACTTC.

Details on this clonotype: A much larger clone lies a single base off, so this may be a read error. The genes are TRBV11-2 and TRBJ1-1; D ambiguous. Germline V gene lookup returns CDR1 SGHAT and CDR2 FQNNGV. The CDR3 contains 11 residues. CDR3 DNA sequence: TGTGCCAGCACCCTCGGACCTGAAGCTTCCTTT. It is translated as CASTLGPEASF.

This clonotype was seen repeatedly, ten times or more. J is TRBJ2-7 and V is TRBV12-5; TRBD2 aligns across 9 bases. The junction had 7 bases not matched to a gene; V was cut back by 0 bases and J by 4 bases. Germline V gives CDR1 LGHNT, CDR2 FRNRAP. This CDR3 region has 16 residues. The CDR3 loop is CASGLVVSGRQYEQYV. The CDR3 DNA follows: TGTGCTAGTGGTTTGGTAGTTAGCGGGAGACAATACGAGCAGTACGTC.

This chain links TRBV20-1 with TRBJ1-1, with D hard to call. CDR3 length: 13 residues. Germline V CDR1 and CDR2: DFQATT, SNEGSKA (reference sequence). V lost 3 bases to trimming and J lost 4 bases, with 12 bases between them. Written as DNA, the CDR3 is TGCAGTGCTAGTAGGCAGACTGGCACTGAAGCTTTCTTT. Protein product: CSASRQTGTEAFF.

The genes are TRBV6-4 and TRBJ1-1, with D unclear. This CDR3 has 17 amino acids. CDR1 and CDR2 (germline): MRHNA, SNTAGT. The germline V and J ends were trimmed by 5 bases and 1 base, with 20 bases remaining between them. This CDR3 is CASSSGRVMGKNTEAFF. The CDR3 DNA sequence: TGTGCCAGCAGTAGTGGACGCGTAATGGGGAAGAACACTGAAGCTTTCTTT.

This clonotype was counted at least ten times. The chain recombines TRBV25-1 with TRBJ1-1; D remains unclear. Looked up from germline, CDR1 is MGHDK and CDR2 is SYGVNS. This CDR3 contains 15 residues. Trimming pared 2 bases from V and 0 bases from J, leaving 10 bases between. The CDR3 region is CASSEGRRMNTEAFF. The CDR3 nucleotides are TGTGCCAGCAGTGAAGGGAGGCGCATGAACACTGAAGCTTTCTTT.

The CDR3 protein is CASSYLHRSPGTVNTEAFF. CDR3 DNA: TGTGCCAGCAGTTACCTCCATCGAAGCCCCGGGACAGTGAACACTGAAGCTTTCTTT. The chain carries TRBV6-5 and TRBJ1-1; 7 bases agree with TRBD1. The germline CDR1 and CDR2 sequences are MNHEY and SVGAGI. With V trimmed by 2 bases and J by 0 bases, 15 bases remained unmatched. The CDR3 loop spans 19 amino acids.

This clonotype occurred many times. The chain links TRBV18 to TRBJ2-5; TRBD2 aligns across 12 bases. Germline V gene lookup returns CDR1 KGHSH and CDR2 LQKENI. V shed 2 bases, J shed 2 bases, and the junction held 9 bases outside the gene matches. This CDR3 contains 18 residues. The CDR3 region is CASSPGVGTSGLQETQYF. In DNA, the CDR3 is TGTGCCAGCTCACCAGGCGTTGGGACTAGCGGGTTGCAAGAGACCCAGTACTTC.

The chain has TRBV20-1 and TRBJ1-1, with 9 bases fitting TRBD1. This CDR3 has 14 residues. Germline trimming cut 3 bases from V and 3 bases from J; bases unmatched to any gene: 5. In germline, CDR1 is DFQATT, CDR2 SNEGSKA (reference sequence). CDR3 amino acids: CSARPDRGYTEAFF. Here the CDR3 DNA reads TGCAGTGCTAGGCCAGACAGGGGGTACACTGAAGCTTTCTTT.

V gene TRBV11-2 combines with J gene TRBJ1-6; no firm D call. Germline CDR1 and CDR2: SGHAT and FQNNGV. The CDR3 is 13 amino acids. In DNA, the CDR3 is TGTACCGGCAGCTTCAACGATAATTCACCCCTCCACTTT. Its translation is CTGSFNDNSPLHF.

In its sample, this clonotype was seen a few times. The gene calls are TRBV3-1 and TRBJ2-3; 8 nucleotides match TRBD2. With V trimmed by 3 bases and J by 5 bases, 7 bases remained unmatched. The germline CDR1 and CDR2 sequences are LGHDT and YNNKEL (reference sequence). The CDR3 is made up of 15 amino acids. CDR3 sequence: CASSQAGAGVDTQYF. The CDR3 DNA reads as TGTGCCAGCAGCCAGGCTGGAGCGGGAGTAGATACGCAGTATTTT.

This clonotype was observed a few times. Just one base apart from a much larger clone, this may be a read error. J is TRBJ1-5 and V is TRBV7-9; D gene uncertain. There are 14 residues in the CDR3. Germline lookup yields CDR1 SEHNR and CDR2 FQNEAQ (reference sequence). V dropped 5 bases and J dropped 13 bases, with 21 bases sitting between them. The CDR3 DNA sequence: TGTGCCAGCAGCCCAGGTTGGTCCGGAAGCGCGCAGCATTTT. Translating gives CASSPGWSGSAQHF. Combining the CDR3 with reference TRBV7-9 and TRBJ1-5 gives the whole variable domain DTGVSQNPRHKITKRGQNVTFRCDPISEHNRLYWYRQTLGQGPEFLTYFQNEAQLEKSRLLSDRFSAERPKGSFSTLEIQRTEQGDSAMYLCASSPGWSGSAQHFGDGTRLSIL.